What follows describes a single T cell receptor beta chain. This CDR3 is 13 amino acids long. Deletions cut 2 bases from V and 2 bases from J, with 6 bases between. Germline V gene sequence: CDR1 MNHNS, CDR2 SASEGT. Measured with immunoSEQ multiplex PCR; TCRdb has only the in-frame clones, and not every one. The sample carries 27,000 or so clones, approximately 85% recorded once. This record belongs to a study of T cells in localized non-small cell lung cancer. This material consisted of peripheral blood, taken before any cancer treatment. This chain connects TRBV6-1 to TRBJ1-1; the D is unclear. The source of this sequence is a woman aged 35-75 years with stage I lung adenocarcinoma. This CDR3 reads CASSEYVNTEAFF. As DNA, the CDR3 is TGTGCCAGCAGTGAATATGTAAACACTGAAGCTTTCTTT.